These 29 T cell receptor beta chains originate from one sample sequenced in a study of early T cells in non-severe SARS-CoV-2 infection. TCRdb ran MiXCR on the 5' RACE reads and lists one entry per CDR3 protein. The sample has more than 20,000 distinct CDR3 sequences, about 4.8% seen once. The sequencing input was whole blood. These receptors were collected from an adult who was a healthcare worker with PCR-confirmed SARS-CoV-2 infection or an uninfected control (not recorded which).

V gene TRBV2 combines with J gene TRBJ2-5; D is uncertain. The CDR3 extends over 11 amino acids. V was pared by 2 bases and J by 6 bases, with 4 bases between. Germline V gene data show CDR1 as SNHLY and CDR2 as FYNNEI. CDR3 DNA: TGTGCCAGCAGTGAAAGCCAGACCCAGTACTTC. Its translation is CASSESQTQYF.

This clonotype has at least ten counts. The chain links TRBV29-1 to TRBJ1-2; D gene uncertain. This CDR3 is 15 amino acids long. Trimming removed 4 bases at V and 1 base at J, with 16 bases between. Germline CDR1 and CDR2: SQVTM and ANQGSEA. As DNA, the CDR3 is TGCAGCGTTGGGGAGAACAGTCGGTTTAACTATGGCTACACCTTC. Amino acids: CSVGENSRFNYGYTF.

Many counts were recorded for this clonotype. In DNA, the CDR3 is TGTGCCAGCAGCATCAATGAGCAGTTCTTC. Its translation: CASSINEQFF. The chain couples TRBV7-2 to TRBJ2-1, with D uncertain. CDR1 and CDR2 from the germline V gene are SGHTA and FQGNSA. V lost 5 bases and J lost 6, with 2 bases in between. This CDR3 region has 10 residues.

Many counts were recorded for this clonotype. The chain employs TRBV10-3 and TRBJ2-7; D is perhaps TRBD1 or TRBD2 (5 bases each). CDR1 is ENHRY and CDR2 is SYGVKD in the germline V gene. Trimming cost V 10 bases and J 4 bases, with 17 bases left between them. The CDR3 extends over 13 amino acids. The CDR3 reads CATQRGAGYEQYF. In DNA form, the CDR3 reads TGTGCCACCCAGCGAGGGGCCGGGTACGAGCAGTACTTC.

This clonotype was recorded many times. The chain recombines TRBV9 with TRBJ1-1, with D perhaps TRBD1 (5 bases). Trimming took 4 bases from V and 4 from J, leaving 14 bases between them. CDR3 length: 14 amino acids. Germline CDR1 SGDLS, CDR2 YYNGEE. In DNA, the CDR3 is TGTGCCAGCAGCACTCGACAGTCGGGCACTGAAGCTTTCTTT. Translating gives CASSTRQSGTEAFF.

Ten or more counts support this clonotype. The V and J genes are TRBV5-1 and TRBJ2-7; tentatively, D is TRBD1 or TRBD2 (5 bases each). Germline V gene sequence: CDR1 SGHRS, CDR2 YFSETQ. Trimming removed 0 bases at V and 5 bases at J, with 12 bases between. The CDR3 runs 14 residues. The CDR3 DNA is TGCGCCAGCAGCTTGGAGGCAGGGAGCCACGAGCAGTACTTC. As protein: CASSLEAGSHEQYF.

This clonotype was picked up a small number of times. V and J are TRBV3-1 and TRBJ2-7, with TRBD2 matching 13 bases. Germline lookup yields CDR1 LGHDT and CDR2 YNNKEL (reference sequence). This CDR3 has 15 residues. V lost 4 bases and J lost 3; bases outside the gene matches: 3. CDR3 residues: CASSPGLAGDYEQYF. CDR3 nucleotide sequence: TGTGCCAGCAGCCCCGGACTAGCGGGGGACTACGAGCAGTACTTC.

This clonotype was counted at least ten times. This chain links TRBV29-1 with TRBJ2-3, with 7 bases that match TRBD1. This CDR3 region has 14 residues. The ends lost 3 bases at V and 0 bases at J; junction bases unmatched: 3. Germline CDR1 SQVTM, CDR2 ANQGSEA. DNA for the CDR3: TGCAGCGTTGATAACAGGGGAAGCACAGATACGCAGTATTTT. This codes for CSVDNRGSTDTQYF.

V is TRBV6-4 and J is TRBJ2-2, with D uncertain. This CDR3 region has 13 residues. Germline lookup yields CDR1 MRHNA and CDR2 SNTAGT. V gave up 2 bases and J gave up 4 bases, with 5 bases separating them. The chain's CDR3 is CASSDQATGELFF. As DNA, the CDR3 is TGTGCCAGCAGTGACCAGGCCACCGGGGAGCTGTTTTTT.

The chain couples TRBV7-2 to TRBJ2-3, with 7 positions matching TRBD2. The V gene end was trimmed by 1 base and the J gene end by 2 bases; junction bases not matched to a gene: 3. Germline V CDR1 and CDR2: SGHTA, FQGNSA. This CDR3 spans 15 amino acids. The CDR3 nucleotides read TGTGCCAGCAGCTTAGACGGGGGGAACACAGATACGCAGTATTTT. This encodes CASSLDGGNTDTQYF.

This clonotype was observed many times. V is TRBV18 and J is TRBJ2-5, with 7 bases lining up with TRBD1. The CDR3 is made up of 17 amino acids. V gave up 4 bases and J gave up 0 bases; unmatched junction bases: 11. Germline V gives CDR1 KGHSH, CDR2 LQKENI. For the CDR3, the DNA is TGTGCCAGCTCACTCTACCAGGGGGTCAGTAACCAAGAGACCCAGTACTTC. Translating gives CASSLYQGVSNQETQYF.

This clonotype is medium-sized within its sample. This chain connects TRBV7-6 to TRBJ2-5; D is unresolved. Germline V lookup: CDR1 SGHVS, CDR2 FNYEAQ. The CDR3 length is 12 residues. V lost 3 bases, J lost 2 bases, and 4 bases lay in between. CDR3 DNA sequence: TGTGCCAGCAGCTTGGGACAAGAGACCCAGTACTTC. This sequence encodes CASSLGQETQYF.

This clonotype was counted many times. The chain employs TRBV12-2 and TRBJ1-2; the table's D call TRBD1 went unverified against the DNA. TRBV12-2 is termed a pseudogene. The CDR3 loop spans 15 amino acids. CDR3 protein: CASRQGQVMRRGYTF. For the CDR3, the DNA is TGTGCAAGTCGACAGGGACAGGTCATGCGGAGAGGCTACACCTTC.

This clonotype has at least ten counts. The rearrangement links TRBV21-1 to TRBJ1-6; the table's TRBD1 call for D was not verified on the DNA. TRBV21-1 is an annotated pseudogene. The CDR3 has 15 residues. CDR3 region: CASSKDSTVHSPLHF. The CDR3 DNA is TGTGCCAGCAGCAAAGATTCGACAGTTCATTCACCCCTCCACTTT.

Sample share makes this clonotype medium-sized. The chain recombines TRBV3-1 with TRBJ2-7, with 8 positions matching TRBD1. Germline V CDR1 and CDR2: LGHDT, YNNKEL (reference sequence). The V segment lost 1 base and the J segment 6 bases; nucleotides outside the gene matches: 5. The CDR3 totals 14 residues. The CDR3 loop reads CASSQAGTGLEQYF. CDR3 nucleotides: TGTGCCAGCAGCCAAGCCGGGACAGGTCTCGAGCAGTACTTC.

This clonotype was seen repeatedly, ten times or more. V gene TRBV9 combines with J gene TRBJ1-1, with D possibly matching TRBD1 (6 bases). CDR3 length equals 15 residues. The V gene lost 4 bases and the J gene lost 0 bases, with 13 bases spanning the gap. Germline CDR1 SGDLS, CDR2 YYNGEE. The CDR3 DNA reads TGTGCCAGCAGCCAGCTAGGGGGATTGAACACTGAAGCTTTCTTT. It codes for CASSQLGGLNTEAFF.

This clonotype was observed many times. V is TRBV5-1 and J is TRBJ2-3; D may be TRBD2 (5 bases). V gave up 1 base and J gave up 6 bases, with 15 bases separating them. This CDR3 contains 15 residues. The V gene's germline CDR1 is SGHRS and CDR2 YFSETQ. CDR3 protein: CASSLSLAWSDTQYF. Here the CDR3 DNA reads TGCGCCAGCAGCTTGAGTCTAGCTTGGTCCGATACGCAGTATTTT.

The sample holds many counts of this clonotype. V gene TRBV7-9 combines with J gene TRBJ2-2, with D possibly TRBD1 on 6 matching bases. Germline assignment: CDR1 SEHNR and CDR2 FQNEAQ (reference sequence). This CDR3 is built from 15 residues. Trimming pared 6 bases from V and 3 bases from J, leaving 14 bases between. The CDR3 DNA sequence: TGTGCCAGCAGTCCACAGGGTCGGGACACCGGGGAGCTGTTTTTT. Translation gives CASSPQGRDTGELFF.

The table lists this clonotype with many counts. The chain has TRBV15 and TRBJ2-5; D is possibly TRBD2 (6 bases). Germline-derived CDR1 and CDR2 are LNHNV and YYDKDF (reference sequence). This CDR3 spans 16 amino acids. V was clipped by 0 bases and J by 2 bases, with 13 bases between them. CDR3 region: CATSRDRGRGQETQYF. CDR3 DNA: TGTGCCACCAGCAGAGATCGGGGACGGGGGCAAGAGACCCAGTACTTC.

The chain recombines TRBV29-1 with TRBJ1-2; the D is unclear. V was shortened by 2 bases and J by 4 bases, with 8 bases between the two germline ends. Per germline, CDR1 SQVTM and CDR2 ANQGSEA. This CDR3 has 12 amino acids. CDR3 coding DNA: TGCAGCGTTGAATCGGCGGTCTATGGCTACACCTTC. This encodes CSVESAVYGYTF. Complete variable domain (other parts from reference TRBV29-1 and TRBJ1-2): SAVISQKPSRDICQRGTSLTIQCQVDSQVTMMFWYRQQPGQSLTLIATANQGSEATYESGFVIDKFPISRPNLTFSTLTVSNMSPEDSSIYLCSVESAVYGYTFGSGTRLTVV.

This clonotype has at least ten counts. The chain joins TRBV4-3 to TRBJ1-1; TRBD1 might be the D (5 bases). Trimming left V 1 base short and J 4 bases short, with 19 bases between. CDR1 and CDR2 from the germline V gene are LGHNA and YSLEER. The CDR3 totals 17 residues. The CDR3 protein is CASSQGQRLQSGTEAFF. The CDR3 bases are TGCGCCAGCAGCCAAGGACAGAGACTTCAGTCTGGCACTGAAGCTTTCTTT.

By its share, this clonotype is medium-sized (0.01 to 0.1%). This chain connects TRBV3-1 to TRBJ2-1; D is perhaps TRBD2 (6 bases). The CDR3 contains 17 residues. Per the germline V gene, CDR1 is LGHDT and CDR2 is YNNKEL (reference sequence). Between the trimmed V and J ends, which lost 3 bases and 0 bases, there was a span of 15 bases. CDR3 sequence (DNA): TGTGCCAGCAGCCATAGATCCCTAGCGAGCTCCTACAATGAGCAGTTCTTC. Translation: CASSHRSLASSYNEQFF.

The genes are TRBV7-6 and TRBJ2-2; 8 nucleotides line up with TRBD1. The CDR3 spans 16 residues. Trimming cost V 3 bases and J 6 bases; bases outside gene matches: 9. Germline V gene lookup returns CDR1 SGHVS and CDR2 FNYEAQ. As DNA, the CDR3 is TGTGCCAGCAGCTTCAACCACAGGGGGATAGCCGGGGAGCTGTTTTTT. Its protein product is CASSFNHRGIAGELFF.

This clonotype was seen ten or more times. V usage is TRBV28 and J usage is TRBJ2-5; D is perhaps TRBD1 (6 bases). Germline lookup yields CDR1 MDHEN and CDR2 SYDVKM. The V end lost 3 bases, the J end lost 5 bases, and 16 bases lay between the germline ends. This CDR3 spans 15 amino acids. The CDR3: CASSFPRGQAETQYF. The CDR3 DNA follows: TGTGCCAGCAGTTTTCCCAGGGGCCAGGCGGAGACCCAGTACTTC.

The table lists this clonotype with many counts. The rearrangement uses TRBV7-2 and TRBJ1-2, with D unclear. The CDR3 has 15 amino acids. Germline-derived CDR1 and CDR2 are SGHTA and FQGNSA. V lost 4 bases and J lost 4, with 16 bases in between. In DNA form, the CDR3 reads TGTGCCAGCAGCTACCAAACGTTGTTGGGCTATGGCTACACCTTC. This sequence encodes CASSYQTLLGYGYTF.

This clonotype was recorded at least ten times. The chain combines TRBV11-2 with TRBJ2-3; D remains ambiguous. The germline CDR1 and CDR2 sequences are SGHAT and FQNNGV. The V end was cut by 3 bases, the J end by 7 bases, with 8 bases between. The CDR3 is 12 amino acids. CDR3 protein: CASSLLGNTQYF. DNA of the CDR3: TGTGCCAGCAGCTTGCTGGGAAATACGCAGTATTTT.

This clonotype was seen only a few times. V is TRBV7-9 and J is TRBJ2-1; D is unclear. V was clipped by 2 bases and J by 0 bases, with 8 bases between them. The CDR3 has 15 amino acids. Germline V CDR1 and CDR2: SEHNR, FQNEAQ (reference sequence). DNA for the CDR3: TGTGCCAGCAGCTTAAGGCTTAGCTCCTACAATGAGCAGTTCTTC. It is translated as CASSLRLSSYNEQFF.

This clonotype was counted ten times or more. The chain carries TRBV3-2 and TRBJ2-7; the table's D gene call, TRBD1, was not cross checked with the DNA. TRBV3-2 is recorded as a pseudogene. The CDR3 covers 15 residues. The CDR3 loop is CASSPRGAGSYEQYF. The CDR3, as DNA: TGTGCCAGCAGCCCAAGGGGTGCAGGGTCCTACGAGCAGTACTTC.

This clonotype was counted many times. The V and J genes are TRBV9 and TRBJ2-1, with 9 bases identical to TRBD2. The CDR3 sequence is 15 residues long. J was trimmed by 3 bases and V by 3 bases; bases with no gene match: 4. CDR1 is SGDLS and CDR2 is YYNGEE in the germline V gene. The CDR3 region is CASSASGVFYNEQFF. The CDR3 DNA reads TGTGCCAGCAGCGCTAGCGGGGTATTCTACAATGAGCAGTTCTTC. The full variable domain, completed using reference TRBV9 and TRBJ2-1, is DSGVTQTPKHLITATGQRVTLRCSPRSGDLSVYWYQQSLDQGLQFLIQYYNGEERAKGNILERFSAQQFPDLHSELNLSSLELGDSALYFCASSASGVFYNEQFFGPGTRLTVL.